Listed below are T cell receptor beta chains from one sample, sequenced in a study of OX40 agonist ivuxolimab in advanced cancers. Some clones are missing from TCRdb's copy, which holds only in-frame ones; the method was immunoSEQ multiplex PCR. The sample lists some 73,000 clones; 86% were seen once. Sample: CD4+ or CD8+ T cells sorted from blood, taken in a trial of the OX40 agonist ivuxolimab. The source is an adult with an advanced solid tumor such as melanoma, head and neck, liver or kidney cancer. The CDR3 runs from the conserved cysteine through the conserved F or W. Fields, in order: J gene, clone size, V gene, CDR3 protein. Where a row states a size, it is once, few, many or the class of an expanded clone; other rows omit it.

j_gene: TRBJ2-1; abundance: NA; v_gene: TRBV30; CDR3aa: CAWFSCNEQFF
j_gene: TRBJ2-2; abundance: NA; v_gene: TRBV9; CDR3aa: CASSRGNTGELFF
j_gene: TRBJ2-7; abundance: NA; v_gene: TRBV11-2; CDR3aa: CASSKGGTITEQYF
j_gene: TRBJ2-5; abundance: once; v_gene: TRBV5-1; CDR3aa: CASSLLAEVRGTQYF
j_gene: TRBJ1-1; abundance: NA; v_gene: TRBV5-1; CDR3aa: CASRGSGTQNTEAFF
j_gene: TRBJ2-7; abundance: NA; v_gene: TRBV7-8; CDR3aa: CASSKPGLSGYEQYF
j_gene: TRBJ2-2; abundance: NA; v_gene: TRBV7-8; CDR3aa: CASSTARGVNGPGELFF
j_gene: TRBJ1-5; abundance: NA; v_gene: TRBV27; CDR3aa: CASNRDGYSNQPQHF
j_gene: TRBJ2-7; abundance: NA; v_gene: TRBV11-1; CDR3aa: CASSLAGQANYEQYF
j_gene: TRBJ2-3; abundance: NA; v_gene: TRBV5-1; CDR3aa: CASAPGAPGDTQYF
j_gene: TRBJ2-1; abundance: NA; v_gene: TRBV2; CDR3aa: CASSPQRASGRAWDEQFF
j_gene: TRBJ2-7; abundance: NA; v_gene: TRBV28; CDR3aa: CASSLVLNEQYF
j_gene: TRBJ1-5; abundance: NA; v_gene: TRBV30; CDR3aa: CAWRTTGGAGQPQHF
j_gene: TRBJ1-1; abundance: NA; v_gene: TRBV13; CDR3aa: CASSLLSTGGTEAFF
j_gene: TRBJ2-2; abundance: NA; v_gene: TRBV28; CDR3aa: CASTVPQGHTGELFF
j_gene: TRBJ2-1; abundance: NA; v_gene: TRBV18; CDR3aa: CASSPSTSGSYNEQFF
j_gene: TRBJ2-3; abundance: NA; v_gene: TRBV7-2; CDR3aa: CASSFLAGRGDTQYF
j_gene: TRBJ2-5; abundance: NA; v_gene: TRBV10-1; CDR3aa: CASRHLPFLKETQYF
j_gene: TRBJ2-1; abundance: NA; v_gene: TRBV2; CDR3aa: CASSGQGSNEQFF
j_gene: TRBJ2-7; abundance: NA; v_gene: TRBV6-5; CDR3aa: CASSLPLGTVYEQYF
j_gene: TRBJ1-3; abundance: NA; v_gene: TRBV5-6; CDR3aa: CASEFGFYSGNTIYF
j_gene: TRBJ1-2; abundance: NA; v_gene: TRBV7-9; CDR3aa: CASSLKGAGGYTF
j_gene: TRBJ2-1; abundance: NA; v_gene: TRBV14; CDR3aa: CASSQDHASGGEQFF
j_gene: TRBJ2-1; abundance: NA; v_gene: TRBV9; CDR3aa: CASSVVAGALNEQFF
j_gene: TRBJ1-4; abundance: NA; v_gene: TRBV21-1; CDR3aa: CASSKTYATNEKLFF
j_gene: TRBJ1-2; abundance: once; v_gene: TRBV6-9; CDR3aa: CASSYSTDYGYTF
j_gene: TRBJ1-5; abundance: NA; v_gene: TRBV6-5; CDR3aa: CASDWTGGVNQPQHF
j_gene: TRBJ1-1; abundance: NA; v_gene: TRBV5-1; CDR3aa: CASSLIQGLNTEAFF
j_gene: TRBJ1-5; abundance: NA; v_gene: TRBV30; CDR3aa: CAWGQESGNQPQHF
j_gene: TRBJ1-5; abundance: NA; v_gene: TRBV4-1; CDR3aa: CASSRQPAPGYSNQPQHF
j_gene: TRBJ1-1; abundance: once; v_gene: TRBV5-4; CDR3aa: CASSVGTGGLGSGAFF
j_gene: TRBJ2-2; abundance: NA; v_gene: TRBV5-1; CDR3aa: CASSLTGFTGELFF
j_gene: TRBJ2-3; abundance: NA; v_gene: TRBV11-3; CDR3aa: CASSLDSASTDTQYF
j_gene: TRBJ1-2; abundance: NA; v_gene: TRBV19; CDR3aa: CASSIDLNGGYTF
j_gene: TRBJ1-4; abundance: NA; v_gene: TRBV19; CDR3aa: CASSTGQIPANEKLFF
j_gene: TRBJ1-2; abundance: few; v_gene: TRBV7-8; CDR3aa: CASSLSGTLNYGYTF
j_gene: TRBJ2-1; abundance: NA; v_gene: TRBV2; CDR3aa: CASSDLAGYNEQFF
j_gene: TRBJ2-7; abundance: NA; v_gene: TRBV30; CDR3aa: CASDRGYEQYF